These 5 T cell receptor beta chains came from one sample sequenced in a study of OX40 agonist ivuxolimab in advanced cancers. Assay: immunoSEQ multiplex PCR; the TCRdb copy retains only in-frame clones and omits some. The data contain about 53,000 clones, approximately 92% of them singletons. Specimen: CD4+ or CD8+ T cells sorted from blood, collected in a trial of the OX40 agonist ivuxolimab. The receptors were sampled from an adult with an advanced solid tumor such as melanoma, head and neck, liver or kidney cancer.

About this clone itself: The same CDR3 arises from other DNA sequences in this sample as well. The chain uses TRBV27 and TRBJ2-3, with 10 positions matching TRBD1. This CDR3 is built from 15 residues. Germline V gene data show CDR1 as MNHEY and CDR2 as SMNVEV (reference sequence). V dropped 5 bases and J dropped 6; count of bases not matched to a gene: 8. The CDR3 coding sequence is TGTGCCAGCAGTCCACGACAGGGGGCTGGGGATACGCAGTATTTT. Protein product: CASSPRQGAGDTQYF.

The genes are TRBV5-4 and TRBJ2-5; D is perhaps TRBD1 (7 bases). The better agreement between TRBJ2-7 and the DNA end casts doubt on the J call. Looked up from germline, CDR1 is SGHNT and CDR2 is YYREEE (reference sequence). This CDR3 has 13 residues. As DNA, the CDR3 is TGTGCCAGCAGCTTCACAGGGGAGGACGAGCAGTACTTC. It specifies CASSFTGEDEQYF.

V usage is TRBV7-2 and J usage is TRBJ2-7, with TRBD1 matching over 7 bases. This CDR3 has 15 residues. Germline CDR1 and CDR2: SGHTA and FQGNSA. Germline trimming cut 1 base from V and 0 bases from J; bases unmatched to any gene: 3. The DNA for the CDR3 is TGTGCCAGCAGCTTAGGAGGGACAGCCTCCTACGAGCAGTACTTC. Translation: CASSLGGTASYEQYF. The full variable domain, rest sourced from reference TRBV7-2 and TRBJ2-7, is GAGVSQSPSNKVTEKGKDVELRCDPISGHTALYWYRQSLGQGLEFLIYFQGNSAPDKSGLPSDRFSAERTGGSVSTLTIQRTQQEDSAVYLCASSLGGTASYEQYFGPGTRLTVT.

This chain joins TRBV19 and TRBJ1-5, with 7 positions matching TRBD1. V lost 5 bases, J lost 7 bases, and 17 bases stayed unmatched. The germline gives CDR1 LNHDA, CDR2 SQIVND (reference sequence). CDR3 size: 17 residues. The CDR3 loop reads CASSRKHDRVGMQPQHF. The CDR3 region has the DNA TGTGCCAGTAGTCGTAAACACGACAGGGTTGGGATGCAGCCCCAGCATTTT.

The rearrangement joins TRBV4-2 to TRBJ1-6; no definite D call. Germline CDR1 and CDR2: LGHNA and YNFKEQ. V dropped 0 bases and J dropped 8 bases, with 8 bases sitting between them. The CDR3 consists of 14 residues. The CDR3 is CASSQDVMDSPLHF. The CDR3 DNA follows: TGTGCCAGCAGCCAAGATGTGATGGATTCACCCCTCCACTTT.